One T cell receptor (beta chain) is described in this entry. The antigen is unknown. The data were obtained in a study of cytomegalovirus exposure and HLA in healthy donors. Study background: Early released data comprised tens of millions of unique TCRs from HLA-typed donors.

Points from the study as a whole: A link between a missense DCLRE1C variant and TCR beta V- and J-gene trimming emerged from a later analysis.

This PCR relied on a set of 60 Vbeta primers and 13 Jbeta primers. Only in-frame clones appear in the TCRdb table, and some are missing; sequencing was by immunoSEQ multiplex PCR. The table has 85,000 to 100,000 clones, about 75% seen once. Sequenced input: PBMCs. This sequence was found in a man in his forties in good health and CMV-seropositive.

CDR3 nucleotide sequence: TGTGCCAGCTCACCAGCAGCGGTTAACTATGGCTACACCTTC. Its protein product is CASSPAAVNYGYTF. The chain employs TRBV18 and TRBJ1-2; D not resolved. This CDR3 contains 14 residues. Germline V lookup: CDR1 KGHSH, CDR2 LQKENI. V was clipped by 2 bases and J by 1 base, with 8 bases between them.